This passage covers 27 T cell receptor beta chains from one sample sequenced in a study of beta chain features in type 1 diabetes (dated by TCRdb to between 2018 and 2020). The library was built by means of the immunoSEQ multiplex PCR assay. The High Capacity cDNA Reverse Transcription Kit was used to reverse transcribe all of the isolated RNA, meaning that expressed TCRB transcripts were what got sequenced. TCRdb retrieved this table from immuneACCESS and kept in-frame rearrangements only. Not all clones are present; in checked studies, unresolved V genes account for under half, and no reason is known for the remainder. For this sample the table gives fewer than 250,000 clones, of which more than 9% were detected only once. The top ten hold 0.034% of the sample. The sequencing input was naive CD4+ T cells from blood. The sample's cell subset or site label, decoded: true naive CD4+ T cells. The receptors originated from a woman under 30 in good health.

The chain recombines TRBV19 with TRBJ2-1; 8 nucleotides match TRBD1. The length of the CDR3 is 18 residues. CDR1 is LNHDA and CDR2 is SQIVND in the germline V gene (reference sequence). V lost 0 bases, J lost 2 bases, and 9 bases stayed unmatched. The CDR3 sequence is CASSIEAGGWFTYNEQFF. CDR3 bases: TGTGCCAGTAGTATAGAAGCAGGGGGCTGGTTCACCTACAATGAGCAGTTCTTC. The full variable domain, with the rest looked up from reference TRBV19 and TRBJ2-1, is DGGITQSPKYLFRKEGQNVTLSCEQNLNHDAMYWYRQDPGQGLRLIYYSQIVNDFQKGDIAEGYSVSREKKESFPLTVTSAQKNPTAFYLCASSIEAGGWFTYNEQFFGPGTRLTVL.

The gene calls are TRBV18 and TRBJ1-1; TRBD1 might be the D (5 bases). Germline V CDR1 and CDR2: KGHSH, LQKENI. This CDR3 region has 15 residues. V was cut by 5 bases and J by 3 bases, with 16 bases left in between. CDR3 sequence: CASSVAGGGDTEAFF. The CDR3 DNA reads as TGTGCCAGCTCAGTTGCGGGGGGAGGGGACACTGAAGCTTTCTTT.

This clone came up a few times. The rearrangement links TRBV4-1 to TRBJ2-1, with 7 bases lining up with TRBD1. CDR1 and CDR2 from the germline V gene are MGHRA and YSYEKL. V was clipped by 3 bases and J by 8 bases; unmatched bases: 13. The CDR3 is 16 residues long. The CDR3 DNA is TGCGCCAGCAGCCAGGCTGACAGGGCTTCAAGGGATGAGCAGTTCTTC. Translation gives CASSQADRASRDEQFF.

The chain carries TRBV28 and TRBJ2-5, with 8 bases lining up with TRBD2. Trimming at V came to 7 bases and at J to 4 bases, leaving 8 bases not matched to a gene. Germline V gene lookup returns CDR1 MDHEN and CDR2 SYDVKM. CDR3 length: 14 amino acids. CDR3 loop: CASTLGGGRETQYF. The CDR3 DNA follows: TGTGCCAGCACCCTCGGGGGGGGTCGAGAGACCCAGTACTTC.

This clone was counted a few times. This chain links TRBV5-1 with TRBJ1-2; 10 nucleotides agree with TRBD1. CDR3 length: 17 amino acids. CDR1 SGHRS and CDR2 YFSETQ come from the germline V gene. V lost 3 bases, J lost 8 bases, and 16 bases stayed unmatched. The CDR3 region is CASSWGTGAFRMGGYTF. For the CDR3, the DNA is TGCGCCAGCAGCTGGGGGACAGGGGCGTTTCGCATGGGAGGCTACACCTTC.

This rearrangement joins TRBV19 to TRBJ2-5; TRBD1 agrees at 7 bases. V dropped 5 bases and J dropped 1; count of bases not matched to a gene: 4. This CDR3 has 14 residues. Germline CDR1 is LNHDA and CDR2 is SQIVND (reference sequence). The CDR3 spells CASSPGQLQETQYF. CDR3 nucleotides: TGTGCCAGTAGTCCGGGACAGCTCCAAGAGACCCAGTACTTC.

This clone showed up just a few times. The chain combines TRBV19 with TRBJ1-1; D possibly corresponds to TRBD1 (5 bases). The germline V gene has CDR1 LNHDA and CDR2 SQIVND (reference sequence). The CDR3 has 18 residues. Between the trimmed V and J ends, which lost 3 bases and 0 bases, there was a span of 20 bases. The CDR3 loop is CASSMTVNPLSMNTEAFF. The CDR3 DNA is TGTGCCAGTAGTATGACAGTTAATCCCCTCTCCATGAACACTGAAGCTTTCTTT.

This clone was found a few times. V usage is TRBV19 and J usage is TRBJ2-5, with a tentative D call TRBD2 (6 bases). Trimming removed 6 bases from V and 4 bases from J, with 18 bases in between. The CDR3 is made up of 15 amino acids. Germline CDR1 and CDR2: LNHDA and SQIVND (reference sequence). This CDR3 reads CASRDGRGAGETQYF. The CDR3 DNA reads TGTGCCAGTAGGGACGGTCGGGGAGCGGGAGAGACCCAGTACTTC.

There are a few counts of this clone. The gene calls are TRBV5-1 and TRBJ2-1; 7 bases are shared with TRBD1. Germline V gene sequence: CDR1 SGHRS, CDR2 YFSETQ. The CDR3 is made up of 16 amino acids. V lost 2 bases, J lost 3 bases, and 8 bases stayed unmatched. CDR3 sequence: CASSFLQGKNYNEQFF. The CDR3 DNA reads as TGCGCCAGCAGCTTTTTACAGGGGAAAAACTACAATGAGCAGTTCTTC.

This clone was observed a few times. The chain recombines TRBV7-9 with TRBJ1-1; no firm D call. From germline, CDR1 is SEHNR and CDR2 FQNEAQ (reference sequence). V dropped 4 bases and J dropped 4 bases, with 13 bases sitting between them. The CDR3 sequence is 14 residues long. The CDR3 here is CASSSDVAGTEAFF. The CDR3 bases are TGTGCCAGCAGCTCCGACGTCGCGGGCACTGAAGCTTTCTTT.

The chain joins TRBV5-1 to TRBJ2-1; TRBD2 aligns across 13 bases. This CDR3 region has 16 residues. Germline V gene sequence: CDR1 SGHRS, CDR2 YFSETQ. The V and J ends lost 0 bases and 7 bases, in that order; junction bases with no gene match: 4. CDR3 coding DNA: TGCGCCAGCAGCTTGGATGCGACTAGCGGGAGGAATGAGCAGTTCTTC. Translation gives CASSLDATSGRNEQFF.

The table lists this clone with a few counts. V usage is TRBV6-1 and J usage is TRBJ2-5, with a tentative D call TRBD2 (6 bases). This CDR3 contains 13 residues. Germline loops: CDR1 MNHNS, CDR2 SASEGT. The germline V and J ends were trimmed by 4 bases and 5 bases, with 11 bases remaining between them. The CDR3 sequence is CASSVLRGETQYF. CDR3 coding DNA: TGTGCCAGCAGTGTCCTCCGGGGGGAGACCCAGTACTTC.

This clone was seen more than once but under ten times. This sequence joins TRBV6-1 and TRBJ1-2, with D unresolved. V was clipped by 7 bases and J by 0 bases, with 9 bases between them. In germline, CDR1 is MNHNS, CDR2 SASEGT. The CDR3 contains 13 residues. The CDR3 reads CASKSAANYGYTF. For the CDR3, the DNA is TGTGCCAGCAAATCAGCGGCTAACTATGGCTACACCTTC.

This clone appeared a few times. V gene TRBV7-6 combines with J gene TRBJ2-1; perhaps TRBD1 as D (5 bases). The V gene lost 1 base and the J gene lost 7 bases, with 11 bases spanning the gap. The V gene's germline CDR1 is SGHVS and CDR2 FNYEAQ. This CDR3 has 14 amino acids. CDR3 amino acids: CASSLGGAWNEQFF. The CDR3 DNA sequence: TGTGCCAGCAGCTTAGGTGGGGCCTGGAATGAGCAGTTCTTC.

There are a few counts of this clone. The rearrangement uses TRBV19 and TRBJ2-2, with D possibly TRBD2 on 7 matching bases. Germline CDR1 and CDR2: LNHDA and SQIVND (reference sequence). The ends were cut back, 7 bases at V and 4 bases at J, with 19 bases in the middle. The CDR3 has 16 residues. The CDR3 DNA reads TGTGCCAGTACCCGGTCGGGGGGCATAGGCACCGGGGAGCTGTTTTTT. Translated, it gives CASTRSGGIGTGELFF.

This clone was counted a few times. This chain uses TRBV30 with TRBJ2-7; D not resolved. The V gene's germline CDR1 is GTSNPN and CDR2 SVGIG (reference sequence). This CDR3 is 13 amino acids long. V was trimmed by 0 bases and J by 9 bases, leaving 15 bases between them. The CDR3 nucleotides are TGTGCCTGGAGTGTTCTTTCTGAGAATGCGCAGTACTTC. Translation: CAWSVLSENAQYF.

The rearrangement uses TRBV4-1 and TRBJ1-4, with TRBD1 as a possible D gene (6 bases). The germline V gene encodes CDR1 MGHRA and CDR2 YSYEKL. This CDR3 is built from 16 residues. Trimming shortened V by 3 bases and J by 3 bases, and 14 bases separated the two germline ends. DNA for the CDR3: TGCGCCAGCAGCCACCTCAGGGGTACCTCTAATGAAAAACTGTTTTTT. Protein sequence: CASSHLRGTSNEKLFF.

This clone was seen a handful of times. The chain has TRBV6-1 and TRBJ1-5; maybe TRBD1 (5 bases). The CDR3 runs to 14 residues. The germline V gene has CDR1 MNHNS and CDR2 SASEGT. Trimming shortened V by 6 bases and J by 6 bases, and 15 bases separated the two germline ends. CDR3 region: CASRTTDPRQPQHF. The CDR3 coding sequence is TGTGCCAGCAGGACGACAGACCCCCGTCAGCCCCAGCATTTT.

This clone was counted a few times. The rearrangement joins TRBV9 to TRBJ2-2; 8 bases line up with TRBD1. This CDR3 comprises 15 residues. Germline CDR1 and CDR2: SGDLS and YYNGEE. V gave up 2 bases and J gave up 4 bases; unmatched junction bases: 4. The CDR3 is CASSVITGGTGELFF. Written as DNA, the CDR3 is TGTGCCAGCAGCGTCATTACAGGGGGCACCGGGGAGCTGTTTTTT.

This clone was seen a handful of times. The same CDR3 can be traced to other DNA sequences in this sample. The V gene is TRBV7-9, the J gene TRBJ1-5; D call uncertain. The CDR3 covers 14 residues. Germline V gene data show CDR1 as SEHNR and CDR2 as FQNEAQ (reference sequence). The ends were cut back, 4 bases at V and 3 bases at J, with 10 bases in the middle. In nucleotides, the CDR3 is TGTGCCAGCAGCTCCGACTCCTCCAATCAGCCCCAGCATTTT. Translation gives CASSSDSSNQPQHF. The complete variable domain, with remaining parts taken from reference TRBV7-9 and TRBJ1-5, reads DTGVSQNPRHKITKRGQNVTFRCDPISEHNRLYWYRQTLGQGPEFLTYFQNEAQLEKSRLLSDRFSAERPKGSFSTLEIQRTEQGDSAMYLCASSSDSSNQPQHFGDGTRLSIL.

The chain is built from TRBV28 and TRBJ2-7; TRBD1 matches 9 bases. With V trimmed by 3 bases and J by 7 bases, 4 bases remained unmatched. The CDR3 is 13 amino acids. Germline V CDR1 and CDR2: MDHEN, SYDVKM. The CDR3 reads CASSLGQGIEQYF. The CDR3 DNA follows: TGTGCCAGCAGTTTGGGACAGGGTATAGAGCAGTACTTC.

A note on this clone: At one of its ends the junction is not consistent with the germline gene, which may arise from a read error. The CDR3 here is CASSSHSGRGRNEQFF. DNA for the CDR3: TGTGCCAGCAGCTCCCATAGCGGGAGGGGAAGGAATGAACAGTTCTTC. The V call is TRBV11-3, the J call TRBJ2-1, with TRBD2 matching over 11 bases. The CDR3 consists of 16 residues. Germline CDR1 SGHNT, CDR2 YENEEA.

The CDR3 sequence is CASTVGGRNLYGYTF. The CDR3 DNA reads TGTGCCAGTACCGTCGGGGGACGGAACCTATATGGCTACACCTTC. V is TRBV19 and J is TRBJ1-2; weak D call: TRBD1 (5 bases). V was clipped by 7 bases and J by 5 bases, with 20 bases between them. CDR3 length: 15 amino acids. Germline V gene lookup returns CDR1 LNHDA and CDR2 SQIVND (reference sequence). The full variable domain, in which reference TRBV19 and TRBJ1-2 provide the parts outside the CDR3, is DGGITQSPKYLFRKEGQNVTLSCEQNLNHDAMYWYRQDPGQGLRLIYYSQIVNDFQKGDIAEGYSVSREKKESFPLTVTSAQKNPTAFYLCASTVGGRNLYGYTFGSGTRLTVV.

The gene calls are TRBV7-9 and TRBJ2-7; 8 nucleotides match TRBD2. This CDR3 region has 16 residues. With V trimmed by 7 bases and J by 6 bases, 17 bases remained unmatched. Germline CDR1 reads SEHNR; CDR2 reads FQNEAQ (reference sequence). Here the CDR3 reads CASTLSGGGGSGEQYF. The CDR3 DNA sequence: TGTGCCAGCACCCTTAGTGGCGGCGGGGGGTCAGGCGAGCAGTACTTC.

This clone was recorded a few times. CDR3 bases: TGTGCCACTCCGGGACAGGGGACAGATACGCAGTATTTT. This gives the protein CATPGQGTDTQYF. The genes are TRBV15 and TRBJ2-3, with TRBD1 identical over 10 bases. Trimming at V came to 9 bases and at J to 3 bases, leaving 3 bases not matched to a gene. The CDR3 totals 13 residues. Germline V gene lookup returns CDR1 LNHNV and CDR2 YYDKDF (reference sequence). The full variable domain, with the rest looked up from reference TRBV15 and TRBJ2-3, is DAMVIQNPRYQVTQFGKPVTLSCSQTLNHNVMYWYQQKSSQAPKLLFHYYDKDFNNEADTPDNFQSRRPNTSFCFLDIRSPGLGDTAMYLCATPGQGTDTQYFGPGTRLTVL.

The chain has TRBV11-1 and TRBJ2-7; D uncertain. The V and J ends lost 2 bases and 1 base respectively, with 15 bases between them. CDR3 length equals 16 residues. The germline gives CDR1 SGHAT, CDR2 FQDESV (reference sequence). CDR3 sequence reads: CASSLSRGRRSYEQYF. The CDR3 bases are TGTGCCAGCAGCTTATCTCGTGGCAGGCGATCCTACGAGCAGTACTTC. The whole variable domain, filled in from reference TRBV11-1 and TRBJ2-7, reads EAEVAQSPRYKITEKSQAVAFWCDPISGHATLYWYRQILGQGPELLVQFQDESVVDDSQLPKDRFSAERLKGVDSTLKIQPAELGDSAMYLCASSLSRGRRSYEQYFGPGTRLTVT.

This clone was seen many times. V and J are TRBV30 and TRBJ2-1; no firm D call. Germline CDR1 GTSNPN, CDR2 SVGIG (reference sequence). V lost 3 bases and J 3 bases, leaving 6 bases between the germline ends. The CDR3 is 12 residues long. CDR3 sequence reads: CAWSPYYNEQFF. DNA for the CDR3: TGTGCCTGGAGCCCTTACTACAATGAGCAGTTCTTC.